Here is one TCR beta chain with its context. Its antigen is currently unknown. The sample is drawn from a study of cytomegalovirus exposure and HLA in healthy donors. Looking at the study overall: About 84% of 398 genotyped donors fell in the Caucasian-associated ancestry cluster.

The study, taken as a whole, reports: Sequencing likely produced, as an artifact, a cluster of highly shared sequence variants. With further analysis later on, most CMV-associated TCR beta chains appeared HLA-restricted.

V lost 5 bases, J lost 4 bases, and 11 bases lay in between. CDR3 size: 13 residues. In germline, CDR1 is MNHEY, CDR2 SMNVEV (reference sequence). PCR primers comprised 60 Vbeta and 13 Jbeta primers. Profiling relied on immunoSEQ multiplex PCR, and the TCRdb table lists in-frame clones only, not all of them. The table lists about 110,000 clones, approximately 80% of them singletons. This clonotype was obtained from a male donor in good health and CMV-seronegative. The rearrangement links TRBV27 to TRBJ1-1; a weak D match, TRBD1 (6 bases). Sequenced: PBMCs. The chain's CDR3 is CASSRRGSTEAFF. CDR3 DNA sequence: TGTGCCAGCAGTCGCAGGGGATCCACTGAAGCTTTCTTT.